This TCR beta chain was found in a study of T cells in Graves' hyperthyroidism and ophthalmopathy. Points from the study as a whole: Appearing also in blood were most of the thyroid clonotypes expanded above 0.001.

Lactation, pregnancy, other autoimmune disease or uncontrolled infection led to exclusion of patients. The ends lost 7 bases at V and 5 bases at J; junction bases unmatched: 6. Germline CDR1 is DFQATT and CDR2 is SNEGSKA (reference sequence). This CDR3 spans 13 amino acids. Template material for amplifying TCR beta CDR3 regions consisted of RNA transcripts. When the TCR CDR3 underwent first-round RT-PCR, the HTBI primer set was used. TCRdb re-derived calls from the multiplex PCR reads in MiXCR, one entry per CDR3 protein. This sample has some 460,000 distinct CDR3 sequences, with approximately 14% found just once. A word on this clonotype: Its antigen is unknown.

The sequence was collected from a woman between 18 and 29 years old with Graves' hyperthyroidism. The sequenced material came from blood. This sequence joins TRBV20-1 and TRBJ1-5, with 9 bases identical to TRBD1. For the CDR3, the DNA is TGCAGTGTCAACAGGGGGCGCGATCAGCCCCAGCATTTT. Amino acid sequence: CSVNRGRDQPQHF.